One sample yielded the 24 T cell receptor beta chains listed below, sequenced in a study of blood T cell repertoires in COVID-19. The method was immunoSEQ multiplex PCR; TCRdb's version includes in-frame clones alone and lacks a portion of them. The sample consists of around 150,000 clones, around 86% of them appearing once. Material: peripheral blood. These receptors originate from a man aged 65-85 years with acute or convalescent COVID-19.

V is TRBV6-6 and J is TRBJ1-1; TRBD1 aligns across 8 bases. Losses at the gene ends were 0 bases for V and 3 bases for J; bases not matched to a gene: 0. Germline CDR1 reads MNHNY; CDR2 reads SVGAGI (reference sequence). CDR3 length: 14 amino acids. The CDR3 DNA sequence: TGTGCCAGCAGTTACTCGACAGGGGACACTGAAGCTTTCTTT. Translating gives CASSYSTGDTEAFF.

The chain joins TRBV9 to TRBJ2-2, with 7 bases aligning to TRBD2. V lost 3 bases, J lost 6 bases, and 11 bases stayed unmatched. Germline V gene data show CDR1 as SGDLS and CDR2 as YYNGEE. CDR3 length: 16 amino acids. The CDR3 loop is CASSAGLTAGAGELFF. The CDR3 coding sequence is TGTGCCAGCAGCGCGGGACTAACCGCGGGCGCCGGGGAGCTGTTTTTT.

This clone was observed a single time. The genes are TRBV9 and TRBJ2-3; 10 positions agree with TRBD2. CDR1 SGDLS and CDR2 YYNGEE come from the germline V gene. V trimming: 3 bases; J trimming: 3 bases; junction bases outside the gene matches: 4. The CDR3 is 15 residues long. This CDR3 is CASSALAGETDTQYF. The CDR3 region has the DNA TGTGCCAGCAGCGCTCTAGCGGGAGAGACAGATACGCAGTATTTT.

The CDR3 nucleotides read TGTGCCAGCAGTTTTCGGGAAGGGGGTGAGCAGTTCTTC. This gives the protein CASSFREGGEQFF. The rearrangement links TRBV27 to TRBJ2-1, with a possible D match to TRBD1 (6 bases). Germline V gene sequence: CDR1 MNHEY, CDR2 SMNVEV (reference sequence). The V end was cut by 3 bases, the J end by 9 bases, with 12 bases between. The CDR3 is 13 residues long.

V is TRBV7-2 and J is TRBJ1-2; 11 positions match TRBD1. The CDR3 is made up of 15 amino acids. Germline lookup yields CDR1 SGHTA and CDR2 FQGNSA. The ends lost 5 bases at V and 0 bases at J; junction bases unmatched: 2. The CDR3 region is CASSKGQGANYGYTF. CDR3 nucleotides: TGTGCCAGCAGCAAGGGACAGGGGGCTAACTATGGCTACACCTTC.

This clone was detected once. The chain uses TRBV7-9 and TRBJ2-7; the D gene is possibly TRBD2 (5 bases). V was clipped by 6 bases and J by 1 base, with 13 bases between them. CDR1 and CDR2 from the germline V gene are SEHNR and FQNEAQ (reference sequence). The CDR3 length is 14 residues. CDR3: CASRPSGISYEQYF. The CDR3 DNA reads as TGTGCCAGCAGGCCCTCCGGGATTTCCTACGAGCAGTACTTC.

The chain uses TRBV7-3 and TRBJ1-3; TRBD1 matches at 9 bases. The CDR3 runs 15 residues. The junction had 6 bases not matched to a gene; V was cut back by 6 bases and J by 3 bases. In germline, CDR1 is SGHTA, CDR2 FQGTGA. The CDR3 loop is CASSPDRGLGNTIYF. DNA of the CDR3: TGTGCCAGCAGTCCGGACAGGGGACTTGGAAACACCATATATTTT.

The table lists this clone with a few counts. The V call is TRBV19, the J call TRBJ1-5, with TRBD1 as a possible D gene (5 bases). The V gene lost 5 bases and the J gene lost 0 bases, with 20 bases spanning the gap. The CDR3 has 18 residues. The germline CDR1 and CDR2 sequences are LNHDA and SQIVND (reference sequence). CDR3: CASSPPRQRGYSNQPQHF. CDR3 DNA: TGTGCCAGTAGTCCCCCTCGACAGCGAGGCTATAGCAATCAGCCCCAGCATTTT.

The V call is TRBV24-1, the J call TRBJ2-1, with 10 nucleotides matching TRBD2. Germline assignment: CDR1 KGHDR and CDR2 SFDVKD. V was clipped by 1 base and J by 7 bases; unmatched bases: 6. The CDR3 consists of 16 residues. The CDR3 DNA follows: TGTGCCACCAGTGATTTAGCGGGAGGGCCATGGAATGAGCAGTTCTTC. Translating it yields CATSDLAGGPWNEQFF.

The chain has TRBV6-5 and TRBJ2-7, with no clear D. This CDR3 region has 11 residues. Germline CDR1 MNHEY, CDR2 SVGAGI. The V gene lost 4 bases and the J gene lost 3 bases, with 4 bases spanning the gap. In nucleotides, the CDR3 is TGTGCCAGCAGTTCCCGCTACGAGCAGTACTTC. Translated: CASSSRYEQYF.

The rearrangement links TRBV7-9 to TRBJ2-5, with 8 bases fitting TRBD1. Germline V CDR1 and CDR2: SEHNR, FQNEAQ (reference sequence). This CDR3 has 14 amino acids. The ends lost 5 bases at V and 4 bases at J; junction bases unmatched: 6. In DNA, the CDR3 is TGTGCCAGCAGCCTCCAGGGGGCGCGAGAGACCCAGTACTTC. It codes for CASSLQGARETQYF.

The chain employs TRBV29-1 and TRBJ1-6; 7 nucleotides agree with TRBD1. Germline V lookup: CDR1 SQVTM, CDR2 ANQGSEA. V dropped 6 bases and J dropped 0; count of bases not matched to a gene: 8. The CDR3 is 16 residues long. The chain's CDR3 is CSVKDRVGSYNSPLHF. CDR3 bases: TGCAGCGTGAAAGACAGGGTGGGCTCCTATAATTCACCCCTCCACTTT.

This clone turned up a few times. The V gene is TRBV25-1, the J gene TRBJ1-5, with D possibly TRBD1 on 6 matching bases. Germline V gives CDR1 MGHDK, CDR2 SYGVNS. Trimming took 8 bases from V and 3 from J, leaving 17 bases between them. The CDR3 covers 15 residues. CDR3 DNA sequence: TGTGCCAGCTCGGCTGTCAGGGGATCCAATCAGCCCCAGCATTTT. As protein: CASSAVRGSNQPQHF. Full variable domain (remainder filled in from reference TRBV25-1 and TRBJ1-5): EADIYQTPRYLVIGTGKKITLECSQTMGHDKMYWYQQDPGMELHLIHYSYGVNSTEKGDLSSESTVSRIRTEHFPLTLESARPSHTSQYLCASSAVRGSNQPQHFGDGTRLSIL.

Relative to its sample, this clone is medium-sized. The chain recombines TRBV27 with TRBJ2-7, with 8 nucleotides matching TRBD1. With V trimmed by 3 bases and J by 2 bases, 3 bases remained unmatched. This CDR3 region has 14 residues. Germline CDR1 MNHEY, CDR2 SMNVEV (reference sequence). Here the CDR3 DNA reads TGTGCCAGCAGTTTGGGACAGGACACCTACGAGCAGTACTTC. It is translated as CASSLGQDTYEQYF.

This chain connects TRBV5-1 to TRBJ2-3; 12 bases align to TRBD1. This CDR3 region has 16 residues. Germline CDR1 SGHRS, CDR2 YFSETQ. V lost 1 base, J lost 4 bases, and 4 bases stayed unmatched. CDR3 nucleotide sequence: TGCGCCAGCAGCTTGCGCGGGACAGGGGGCCCAGATACGCAGTATTTT. It codes for CASSLRGTGGPDTQYF.

This rearrangement joins TRBV23-1 to TRBJ2-7, with D perhaps matching TRBD1 (6 bases). TRBV23-1 is reported as an ORF; its role is uncertain. The CDR3 covers 19 residues. V was trimmed by 4 bases and J by 3 bases, leaving 28 bases between them. CDR3 sequence reads: CASSLQGPTEIDAFYEQYF. Here the CDR3 DNA reads TGCGCCAGCAGTCTACAGGGCCCGACTGAAATCGATGCTTTCTACGAGCAGTACTTC.

The chain joins TRBV9 to TRBJ2-6, with 7 nucleotides matching TRBD2. CDR3 length: 16 amino acids. V lost 4 bases and J lost 1; bases outside the gene matches: 5. Germline V gene sequence: CDR1 SGDLS, CDR2 YYNGEE. The CDR3 here is CASSPPSGSGANVLTF. The CDR3 DNA is TGTGCCAGCAGCCCCCCTAGCGGATCTGGGGCCAACGTCCTGACTTTC.

This clone occurred many times. The CDR3 sequence: CASSLESGRAFEQYF. The DNA for the CDR3 is TGCGCCAGCAGCTTGGAAAGCGGGAGGGCCTTCGAGCAGTACTTC. This chain connects TRBV5-1 to TRBJ2-7, with TRBD2 matching 10 bases. V lost 0 bases to trimming and J lost 6 bases; unmatched junction nucleotides: 6. Germline values: CDR1 SGHRS, CDR2 YFSETQ. The CDR3 covers 15 residues. The variable domain in full, completed from reference TRBV5-1 and TRBJ2-7, reads KAGVTQTPRYLIKTRGQQVTLSCSPISGHRSVSWYQQTPGQGLQFLFEYFSETQRNKGNFPGRFSGRQFSNSRSEMNVSTLELGDSALYLCASSLESGRAFEQYFGPGTRLTVT.

This chain links TRBV7-6 with TRBJ2-1; no definite D call. Germline loops: CDR1 SGHVS, CDR2 FNYEAQ. CDR3 size: 14 residues. The ends were cut back, 5 bases at V and 3 bases at J, with 11 bases in the middle. The CDR3 reads CASSPPPGYNEQFF. CDR3 sequence (DNA): TGTGCCAGCAGCCCACCCCCGGGCTACAATGAGCAGTTCTTC. The complete variable domain, with remaining parts taken from reference TRBV7-6 and TRBJ2-1, reads GAGVSQSPRYKVTKRGQDVALRCDPISGHVSLYWYRQALGQGPEFLTYFNYEAQQDKSGLPNDRFSAERPEGSISTLTIQRTEQRDSAMYRCASSPPPGYNEQFFGPGTRLTVL.

The V and J genes are TRBV7-2 and TRBJ2-1, with 14 bases matching TRBD2. Germline lookup yields CDR1 SGHTA and CDR2 FQGNSA. After removal of 6 bases from V and 5 bases from J, the junction contained 3 bases not matched to a gene. The CDR3 has 15 residues. Here the CDR3 reads CASRKGLAGDNEQFF. The CDR3 DNA sequence: TGTGCCAGCAGGAAGGGACTAGCGGGAGACAATGAGCAGTTCTTC.

The gene calls are TRBV2 and TRBJ2-3, with D perhaps matching TRBD2 (6 bases). The germline V and J ends were trimmed by 5 bases and 6 bases, with 9 bases remaining between them. This CDR3 comprises 12 residues. Germline lookup yields CDR1 SNHLY and CDR2 FYNNEI. CDR3 coding DNA: TGTGCCAGCAGTTGGAGGGGTGATACGCAGTATTTT. Translating gives CASSWRGDTQYF.

The genes are TRBV4-3 and TRBJ2-1, with 13 bases matching TRBD2. The V segment lost 4 bases and the J segment 9 bases; nucleotides outside the gene matches: 9. Germline CDR1 reads LGHNA; CDR2 reads YSLEER. The CDR3 is 16 residues long. Here the CDR3 DNA reads TGCGCCAGCAGCCCCACTAGCGGGAGGGTAGTAGGTGAGCAGTTCTTC. It translates to CASSPTSGRVVGEQFF.

The chain carries TRBV29-1 and TRBJ2-3; 10 positions agree with TRBD1. Germline V gene data show CDR1 as SQVTM and CDR2 as ANQGSEA. V was clipped by 4 bases and J by 4 bases; unmatched bases: 11. The CDR3 length is 16 residues. The CDR3, as DNA: TGCAGCGTTGTTCAAGGGACAGGGGTCCTGGCAGATACGCAGTATTTT. Residues: CSVVQGTGVLADTQYF.

The chain recombines TRBV28 with TRBJ1-5; D remains ambiguous. The CDR3 covers 13 residues. Germline V lookup: CDR1 MDHEN, CDR2 SYDVKM. V was pared by 2 bases and J by 9 bases, with 11 bases between. In nucleotides, the CDR3 is TGTGCCAGCAGTTTACCCGGCACGGGGCCCCAGCATTTT. Protein sequence: CASSLPGTGPQHF.